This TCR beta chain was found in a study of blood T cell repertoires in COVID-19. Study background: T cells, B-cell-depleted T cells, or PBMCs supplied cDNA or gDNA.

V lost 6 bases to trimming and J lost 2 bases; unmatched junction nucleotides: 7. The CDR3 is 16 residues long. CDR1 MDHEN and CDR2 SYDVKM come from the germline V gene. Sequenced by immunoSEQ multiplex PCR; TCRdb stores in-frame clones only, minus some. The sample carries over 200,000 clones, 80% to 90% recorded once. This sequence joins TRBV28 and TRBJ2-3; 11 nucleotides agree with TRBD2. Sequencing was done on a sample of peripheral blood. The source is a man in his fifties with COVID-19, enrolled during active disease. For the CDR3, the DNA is TGTGCCAGCAGCCAAGGACTAGCGGGCAACACAGATACGCAGTATTTT. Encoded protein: CASSQGLAGNTDTQYF.